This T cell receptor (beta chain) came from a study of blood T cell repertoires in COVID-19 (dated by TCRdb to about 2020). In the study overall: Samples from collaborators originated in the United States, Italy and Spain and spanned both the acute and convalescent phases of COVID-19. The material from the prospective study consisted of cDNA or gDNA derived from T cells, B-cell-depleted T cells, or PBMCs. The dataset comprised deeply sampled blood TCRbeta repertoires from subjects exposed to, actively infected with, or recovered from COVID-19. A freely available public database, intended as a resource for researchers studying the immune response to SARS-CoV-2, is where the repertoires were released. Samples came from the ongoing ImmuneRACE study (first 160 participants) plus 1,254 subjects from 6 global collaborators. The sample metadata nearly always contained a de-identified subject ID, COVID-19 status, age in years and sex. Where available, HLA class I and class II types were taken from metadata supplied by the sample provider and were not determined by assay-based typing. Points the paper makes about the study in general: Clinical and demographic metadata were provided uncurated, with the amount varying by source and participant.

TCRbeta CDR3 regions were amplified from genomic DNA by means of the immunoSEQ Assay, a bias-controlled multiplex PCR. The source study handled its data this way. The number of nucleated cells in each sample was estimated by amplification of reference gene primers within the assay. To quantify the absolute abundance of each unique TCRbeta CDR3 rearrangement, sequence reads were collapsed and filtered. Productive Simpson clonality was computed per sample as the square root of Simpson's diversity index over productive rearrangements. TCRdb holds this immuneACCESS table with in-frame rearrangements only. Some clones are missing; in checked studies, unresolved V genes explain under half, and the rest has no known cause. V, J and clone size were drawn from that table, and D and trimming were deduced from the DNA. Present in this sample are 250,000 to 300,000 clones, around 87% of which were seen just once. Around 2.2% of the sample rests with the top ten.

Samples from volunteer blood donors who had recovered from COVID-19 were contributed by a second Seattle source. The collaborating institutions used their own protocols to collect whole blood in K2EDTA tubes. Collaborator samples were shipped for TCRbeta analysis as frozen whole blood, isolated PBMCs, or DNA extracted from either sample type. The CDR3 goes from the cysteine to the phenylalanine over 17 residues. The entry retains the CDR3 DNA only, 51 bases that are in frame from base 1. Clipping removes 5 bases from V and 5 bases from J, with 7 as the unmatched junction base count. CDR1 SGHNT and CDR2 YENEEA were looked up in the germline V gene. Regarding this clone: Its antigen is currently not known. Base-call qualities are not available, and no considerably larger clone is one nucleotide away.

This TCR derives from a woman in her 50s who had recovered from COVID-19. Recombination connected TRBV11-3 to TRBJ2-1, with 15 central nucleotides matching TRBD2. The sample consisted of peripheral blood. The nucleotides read TGTGCCAGCAGCCCGGGGACTAGCGGGGGGAACCACAATGAGCAGTTCTTC. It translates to CASSPGTSGGNHNEQFF.